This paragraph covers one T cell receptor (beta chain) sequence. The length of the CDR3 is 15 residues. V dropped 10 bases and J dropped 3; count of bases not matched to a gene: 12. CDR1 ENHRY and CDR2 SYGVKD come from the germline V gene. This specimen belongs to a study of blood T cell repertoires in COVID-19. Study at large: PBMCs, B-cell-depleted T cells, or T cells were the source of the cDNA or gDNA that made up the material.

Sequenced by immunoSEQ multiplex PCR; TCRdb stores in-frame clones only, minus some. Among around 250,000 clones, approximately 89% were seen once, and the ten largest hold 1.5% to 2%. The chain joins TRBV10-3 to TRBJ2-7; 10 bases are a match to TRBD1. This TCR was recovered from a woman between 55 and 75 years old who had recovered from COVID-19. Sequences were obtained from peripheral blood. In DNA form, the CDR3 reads TGTGCCAGCGAAGCAGACAGGGGGCGACTCTACGAGCAGTACTTC. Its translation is CASEADRGRLYEQYF.